This T cell receptor beta chain appears in the sequencing data of a study of T-cell memory formation after mild COVID-19. Study information: Clustering of TCRs was largely donor specific.

For this clonotype: Its antigen is not known.

The V end lost 0 bases, the J end lost 4 bases, and 8 bases lay between the germline ends. CDR3 length: 13 residues. In germline, CDR1 is DFQATT, CDR2 SNEGSKA (reference sequence). The TCR alpha and TCR beta cDNA libraries, bearing sample barcodes and UMIs, were generated by 5'RACE using constant-segment primers. TCRdb independently ran MiXCR on the 5' RACE reads; one entry per CDR3 protein. This sample has some 15,000 distinct CDR3 sequences, with roughly a fifth found just once. General observations from the study: Cross-reactive memory apparently joined, as some responding clones appeared in pre-infection memory. SARS-CoV-2 specificity was not confirmed for second-wave clones peaking on day 37.

Material: PBMCs or a T cell subset sorted from them (not recorded which). The receptor comes from an adult woman who had mild COVID-19 (a few samples of this study predate the infection). Cell type and time point are not known. J is TRBJ2-3 and V is TRBV20-1; no firm D call. The CDR3 here is CSARDRSPDTQYF. The CDR3 DNA is TGCAGTGCTAGAGATCGGAGTCCAGATACGCAGTATTTT.